This T cell receptor (beta chain) originates from a study of CD8 T cells in Susac syndrome. Study-level findings and limits: The authors acknowledged that the study's TCR sequencing and HLA analysis involved relatively few individuals.

On this clonotype itself: Its antigen is still unknown.

With 6 bases removed from V and 0 bases from J, the gap between germline ends came to 12 bases. This CDR3 has 15 residues. Germline values: CDR1 WSHSY, CDR2 SAAADI. Reverse transcription of about 0.5 to 1 ug RNA used random hexamers. Multiplex immunoSEQ PCR targeted 54 Vbeta and 13 Jbeta TCR beta segments. TCRdb reprocessed the immunoSEQ multiplex PCR reads with MiXCR, giving one entry per CDR3 protein. In the table there are about 290,000 distinct CDR3 sequences, 89% of which are singletons. The rearrangement links TRBV10-2 to TRBJ1-3; D not resolved. The TCR originated in a human donor with multiple sclerosis. Sample: CD8+ T cells from PBMCs. In DNA, the CDR3 is TGCGCCAGCAGAGGAGGTTGGAGCTCTGGAAACACCATATATTTT. Translating gives CASRGGWSSGNTIYF.